The clone carrying this TCR beta chain has more than one count but fewer than ten. Its cognate antigen is unknown. The study isolated at least 6.5 million PBMCs from each sample. Together with a sample-barcoded 5' primer, a J-beta primer mix was included in a second PCR lasting about 6 to 11 cycles. TCRdb recomputed calls from the 5' RACE reads with MiXCR, one row per CDR3 protein. The table includes about 1,400,000 distinct CDR3 sequences, 42% detected once. The CDR3 spans 15 residues. The junction had 9 bases not matched to a gene; V was cut back by 3 bases and J by 6 bases. Germline CDR1 reads MNHEY; CDR2 reads SVGEGT. The entry originates in a study of blood T cells in healthy people across ages. The overall study: Using template switching, researchers captured about one barcoded beta molecule for each two T cells. The study's findings and limits: Long-lived and aged donors differed, with more naive CD4+ cells and higher diversity in the long-lived.

The sample taken for sequencing was blood. The chain is built from TRBV6-2 or TRBV6-3 and TRBJ2-3; 7 bases match TRBD2. The TCR sequence derives from a woman between 18 and 30 years old in good health. Written as DNA, the CDR3 is TGTGCCAGCAGTTATGGTGGGACTATAAGGGATACGCAGTATTTT. It encodes CASSYGGTIRDTQYF.